This T cell receptor (beta chain) was found in a study of cytomegalovirus exposure and HLA in healthy donors. Note on this clone: The antigen remains undetermined.

This CDR3 contains 15 residues. Germline V lookup: CDR1 SGHDT, CDR2 YYEEEE. Trimming took 2 bases from V and 2 from J; bases not matched to a gene: 3. Whole-study findings and limits: Cytomegalovirus status was reportedly diagnosed by the classifier with high sensitivity and specificity. Most TCR sequences were rare, but some public TCRs occurred in many donors. In vitro confirmation showed a few CMV-associated chains to be CMV antigen specific. There were 150 or so TCR beta chains listed as cytomegalovirus-associated.

Sequencing used immunoSEQ multiplex PCR; TCRdb keeps in-frame clones, though not all of them. The sample yields more than 200,000 clones, about 90% seen once. The specimen sequenced was PBMCs. This TCR derives from a man between 18 and 35 years old in good health and CMV-seropositive. The chain uses TRBV5-6 and TRBJ2-2; 7 nucleotides agree with TRBD1. The CDR3 bases are TGTGCCAGCAGCTTTAGGGGGCTTAACACCGGGGAGCTGTTTTTT. This encodes CASSFRGLNTGELFF.